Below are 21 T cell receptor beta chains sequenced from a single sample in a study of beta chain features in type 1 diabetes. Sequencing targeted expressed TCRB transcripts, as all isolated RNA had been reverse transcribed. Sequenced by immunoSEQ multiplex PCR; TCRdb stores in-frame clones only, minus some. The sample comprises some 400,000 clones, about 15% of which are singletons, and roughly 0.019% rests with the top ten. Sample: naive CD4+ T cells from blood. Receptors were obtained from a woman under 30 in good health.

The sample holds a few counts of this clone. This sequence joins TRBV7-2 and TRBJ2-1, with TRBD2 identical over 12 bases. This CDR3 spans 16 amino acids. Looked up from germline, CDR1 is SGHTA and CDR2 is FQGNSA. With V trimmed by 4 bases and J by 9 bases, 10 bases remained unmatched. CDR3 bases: TGTGCCAGCAGCTCCTCTAGCGGGAGGGCCTTTGGTGAGCAGTTCTTC. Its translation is CASSSSSGRAFGEQFF. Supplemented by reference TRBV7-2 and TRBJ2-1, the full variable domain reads GAGVSQSPSNKVTEKGKDVELRCDPISGHTALYWYRQSLGQGLEFLIYFQGNSAPDKSGLPSDRFSAERTGGSVSTLTIQRTQQEDSAVYLCASSSSSGRAFGEQFFGPGTRLTVL.

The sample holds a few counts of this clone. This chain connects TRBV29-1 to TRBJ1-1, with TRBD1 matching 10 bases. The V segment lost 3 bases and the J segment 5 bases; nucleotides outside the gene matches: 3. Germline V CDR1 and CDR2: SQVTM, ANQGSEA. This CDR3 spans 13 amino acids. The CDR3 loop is CSVDRTGGTEAFF. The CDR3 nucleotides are TGCAGCGTTGACCGGACAGGGGGGACTGAAGCTTTCTTT.

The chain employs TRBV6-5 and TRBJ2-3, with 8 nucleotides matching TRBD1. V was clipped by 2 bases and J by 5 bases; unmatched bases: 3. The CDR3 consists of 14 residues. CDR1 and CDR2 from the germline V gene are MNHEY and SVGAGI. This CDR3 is CASSYRQGKDTQYF. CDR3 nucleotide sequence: TGTGCCAGCAGTTACCGACAGGGGAAAGATACGCAGTATTTT.

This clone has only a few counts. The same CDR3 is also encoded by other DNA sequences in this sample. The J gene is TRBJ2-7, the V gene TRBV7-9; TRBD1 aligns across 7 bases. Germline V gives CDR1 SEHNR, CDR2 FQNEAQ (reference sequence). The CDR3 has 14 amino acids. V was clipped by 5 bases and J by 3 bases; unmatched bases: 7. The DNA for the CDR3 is TGTGCCAGCAGCCTCCGGGACAGCAGCTACGAGCAGTACTTC. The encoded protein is CASSLRDSSYEQYF.

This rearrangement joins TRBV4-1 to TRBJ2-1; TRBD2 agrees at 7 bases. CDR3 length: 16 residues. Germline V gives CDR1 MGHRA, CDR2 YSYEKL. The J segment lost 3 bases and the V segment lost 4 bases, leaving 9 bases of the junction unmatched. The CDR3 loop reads CASSPRSTGGYNEQFF. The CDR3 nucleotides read TGCGCCAGCAGCCCCAGATCAACGGGAGGCTACAATGAGCAGTTCTTC.

Here the CDR3 DNA reads TGTGCCAGCAGTTCTATCGGTGCGACCCAGTACTTC. Protein: CASSSIGATQYF. The V call is TRBV6-5, the J call TRBJ2-5, with unresolved D. This CDR3 contains 12 residues. V gave up 4 bases and J gave up 7 bases, with 10 bases separating them. CDR1 MNHEY and CDR2 SVGAGI come from the germline V gene.

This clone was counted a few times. Here the CDR3 reads CAWSVWGALMGEKLFF. The CDR3 region has the DNA TGTGCCTGGAGTGTGTGGGGAGCCTTGATGGGGGAAAAACTGTTTTTT. The V call is TRBV30, the J call TRBJ1-4; D is undetermined. The germline V gene has CDR1 GTSNPN and CDR2 SVGIG (reference sequence). The CDR3 loop spans 16 amino acids. V was pared by 0 bases and J by 8 bases, with 19 bases between.

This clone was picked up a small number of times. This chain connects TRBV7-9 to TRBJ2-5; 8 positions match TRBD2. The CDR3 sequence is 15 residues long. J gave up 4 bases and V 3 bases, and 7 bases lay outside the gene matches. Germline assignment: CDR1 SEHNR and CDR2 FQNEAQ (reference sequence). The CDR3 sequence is CASSFPLAAPETQYF. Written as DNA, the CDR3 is TGTGCCAGCAGCTTCCCACTAGCGGCACCAGAGACCCAGTACTTC.

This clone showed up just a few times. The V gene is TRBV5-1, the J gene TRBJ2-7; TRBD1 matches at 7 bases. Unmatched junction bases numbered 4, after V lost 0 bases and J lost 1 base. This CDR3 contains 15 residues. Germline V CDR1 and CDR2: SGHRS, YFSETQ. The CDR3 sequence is CASSLAGQRSYEQYF. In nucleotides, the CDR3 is TGCGCCAGCAGCTTGGCGGGACAGAGATCCTACGAGCAGTACTTC.

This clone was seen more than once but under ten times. Written as DNA, the CDR3 is TGTGCCTGGCGAGGCGCGGGCGGAGGGAGTTACAATGAGCAGTTCTTC. Protein: CAWRGAGGGSYNEQFF. The rearrangement joins TRBV30 to TRBJ2-1; maybe TRBD2 (6 bases). Deletions cut 5 bases from V and 4 bases from J, with 21 bases between. This CDR3 comprises 16 residues. Germline CDR1 is GTSNPN and CDR2 is SVGIG (reference sequence). The full variable domain, in which reference TRBV30 and TRBJ2-1 provide the parts outside the CDR3, is SQTIHQWPATLVQPVGSPLSLECTVEGTSNPNLYWYRQAAGRGLQLLFYSVGIGQISSEVPQNLSASRPQDRQFILSSKKLLLSDSGFYLCAWRGAGGGSYNEQFFGPGTRLTVL.

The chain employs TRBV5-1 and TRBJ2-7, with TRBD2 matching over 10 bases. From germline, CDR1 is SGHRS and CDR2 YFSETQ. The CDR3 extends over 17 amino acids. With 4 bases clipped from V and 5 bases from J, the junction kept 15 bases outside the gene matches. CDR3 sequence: CASSPPSLAGSEDEQYF. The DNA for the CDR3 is TGCGCCAGCAGCCCACCTTCACTAGCGGGAAGTGAGGACGAGCAGTACTTC. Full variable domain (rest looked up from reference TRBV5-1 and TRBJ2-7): KAGVTQTPRYLIKTRGQQVTLSCSPISGHRSVSWYQQTPGQGLQFLFEYFSETQRNKGNFPGRFSGRQFSNSRSEMNVSTLELGDSALYLCASSPPSLAGSEDEQYFGPGTRLTVT.

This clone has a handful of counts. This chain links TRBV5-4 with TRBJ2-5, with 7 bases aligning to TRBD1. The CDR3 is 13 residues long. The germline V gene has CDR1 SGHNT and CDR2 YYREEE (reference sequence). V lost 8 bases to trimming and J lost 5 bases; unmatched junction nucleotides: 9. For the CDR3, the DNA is TGTGCCAGTAATCCAGGGGGACGGGAGACCCAGTACTTC. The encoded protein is CASNPGGRETQYF.

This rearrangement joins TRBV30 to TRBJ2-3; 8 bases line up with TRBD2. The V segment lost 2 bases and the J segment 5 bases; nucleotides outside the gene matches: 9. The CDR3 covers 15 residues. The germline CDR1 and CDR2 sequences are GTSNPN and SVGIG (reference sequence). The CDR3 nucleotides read TGTGCCTGGAGTACTGGGCGGGAGGTCAGAGATACGCAGTATTTT. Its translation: CAWSTGREVRDTQYF.

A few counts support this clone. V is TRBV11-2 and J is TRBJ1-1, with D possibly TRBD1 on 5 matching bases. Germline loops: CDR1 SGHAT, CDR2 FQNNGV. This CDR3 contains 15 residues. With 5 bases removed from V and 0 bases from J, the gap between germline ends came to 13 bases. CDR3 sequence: CASSQRQSMNTEAFF. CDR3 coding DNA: TGTGCCAGCAGCCAGAGACAGAGCATGAACACTGAAGCTTTCTTT.

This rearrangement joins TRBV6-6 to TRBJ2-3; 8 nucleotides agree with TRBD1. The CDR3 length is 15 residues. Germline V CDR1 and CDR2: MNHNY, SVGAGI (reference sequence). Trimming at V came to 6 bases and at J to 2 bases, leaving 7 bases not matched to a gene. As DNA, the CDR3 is TGTGCCAGCAGCCCCCGGACAGGGTCCACAGATACGCAGTATTTT. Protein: CASSPRTGSTDTQYF.

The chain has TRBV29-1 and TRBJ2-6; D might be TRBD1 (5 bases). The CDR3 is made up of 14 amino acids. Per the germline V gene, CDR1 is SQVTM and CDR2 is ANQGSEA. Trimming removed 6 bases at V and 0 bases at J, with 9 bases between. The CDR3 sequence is CSVSTGSGANVLTF. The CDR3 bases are TGCAGCGTGTCCACAGGCTCTGGGGCCAACGTCCTGACTTTC.

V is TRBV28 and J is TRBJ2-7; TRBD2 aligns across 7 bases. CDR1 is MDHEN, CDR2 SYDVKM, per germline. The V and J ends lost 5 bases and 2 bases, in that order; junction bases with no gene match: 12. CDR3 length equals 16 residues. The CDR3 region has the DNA TGTGCCAGCAGTACCCCCCCGGGGGGAAGGGCCTACGAGCAGTACTTC. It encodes CASSTPPGGRAYEQYF.

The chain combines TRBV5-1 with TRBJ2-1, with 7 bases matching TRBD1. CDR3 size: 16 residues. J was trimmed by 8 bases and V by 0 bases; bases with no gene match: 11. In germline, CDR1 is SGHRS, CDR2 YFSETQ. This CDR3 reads CASSLGEGGSRDEQFF. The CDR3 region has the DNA TGCGCCAGCAGCTTGGGCGAAGGGGGCAGTAGGGATGAGCAGTTCTTC.

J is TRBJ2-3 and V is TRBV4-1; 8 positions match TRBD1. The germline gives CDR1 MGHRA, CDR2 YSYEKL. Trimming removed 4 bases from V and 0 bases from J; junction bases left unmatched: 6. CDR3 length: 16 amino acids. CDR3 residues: CASSPVRGLSTDTQYF. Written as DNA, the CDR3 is TGCGCCAGCAGCCCCGTCAGGGGGCTAAGCACAGATACGCAGTATTTT.

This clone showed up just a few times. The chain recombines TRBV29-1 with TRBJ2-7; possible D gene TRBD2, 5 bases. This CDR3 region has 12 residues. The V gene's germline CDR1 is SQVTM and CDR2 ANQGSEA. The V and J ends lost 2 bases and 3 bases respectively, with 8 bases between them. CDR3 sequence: CSVESGIYEQYF. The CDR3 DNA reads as TGCAGCGTTGAATCCGGGATCTACGAGCAGTACTTC.

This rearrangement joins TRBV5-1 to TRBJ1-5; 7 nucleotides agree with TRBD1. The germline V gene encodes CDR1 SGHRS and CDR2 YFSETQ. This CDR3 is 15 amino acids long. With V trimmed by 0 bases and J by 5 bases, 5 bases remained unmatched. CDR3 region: CASSLGGQEYQPQHF. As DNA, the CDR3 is TGCGCCAGCAGCTTGGGCGGACAGGAATATCAGCCCCAGCATTTT.